The 5 T cell receptor beta chains presented below share a single source sample, sequenced in a study of blood T cell repertoires in COVID-19. Clones were read by immunoSEQ multiplex PCR, and TCRdb kept only the in-frame ones, dropping some. The table has around 380,000 clones, around 87% seen once; the top ten hold approximately 1.3%. Input material: PBMCs or T cells enriched from blood (not recorded which). Receptors were obtained from a man younger than 45 who had recovered from COVID-19.

The chain uses TRBV18 and TRBJ2-1; tentatively, D is TRBD1 (6 bases). CDR1 and CDR2 (germline): KGHSH, LQKENI. The V gene lost 0 bases and the J gene lost 4 bases, with 13 bases spanning the gap. The CDR3 totals 16 residues. CDR3 in DNA: TGTGCCAGCTCACCACCGTTGGGACACCTATACAATGAGCAGTTCTTC. It codes for CASSPPLGHLYNEQFF.

As regards this clone: The sample carries other DNA sequences with the same CDR3. The genes are TRBV5-1 and TRBJ1-1, with 7 nucleotides matching TRBD1. The germline CDR1 and CDR2 sequences are SGHRS and YFSETQ. This CDR3 is built from 13 residues. J was trimmed by 5 bases and V by 4 bases; bases with no gene match: 5. The CDR3 DNA reads as TGCGCCAGCAGCAGCCAGGGGGGAACTGAAGCTTTCTTT. Its translation is CASSSQGGTEAFF.

V is TRBV2 and J is TRBJ1-5; a weak D match, TRBD1 (6 bases). The V end lost 6 bases, the J end lost 0 bases, and 12 bases lay between the germline ends. The CDR3 runs to 15 residues. Germline-derived CDR1 and CDR2 are SNHLY and FYNNEI. The CDR3: CASRRQVHSNQPQHF. The CDR3 DNA is TGTGCCAGCAGACGACAGGTACATAGCAATCAGCCCCAGCATTTT. The full variable domain, rest sourced from reference TRBV2 and TRBJ1-5, is EPEVTQTPSHQVTQMGQEVILRCVPISNHLYFYWYRQILGQKVEFLVSFYNNEISEKSEIFDDQFSVERPDGSNFTLKIRSTKLEDSAMYFCASRRQVHSNQPQHFGDGTRLSIL.

V gene TRBV10-1 combines with J gene TRBJ2-2; TRBD1 aligns across 8 bases. The J segment lost 1 base and the V segment lost 8 bases, leaving 15 bases of the junction unmatched. The CDR3 covers 18 residues. The V gene's germline CDR1 is WNHNN and CDR2 SYGVQD (reference sequence). CDR3 DNA: TGCGCCAGCCCTATGCTGGACAGGGAACATGTGAACACCGGGGAGCTGTTTTTT. Translating gives CASPMLDREHVNTGELFF.

This clone was picked up a small number of times. The V and J genes are TRBV30 and TRBJ1-5, with a possible D match to TRBD1 (6 bases). The germline V and J ends were trimmed by 2 bases and 9 bases, with 14 bases remaining between them. Germline V CDR1 and CDR2: GTSNPN, SVGIG (reference sequence). The CDR3 is made up of 13 amino acids. CDR3 sequence: CAWSRDTLGPQHF. The CDR3 nucleotides are TGTGCCTGGAGTCGGGACACCCTAGGGCCCCAGCATTTT.